This TCR beta chain was profiled in a study of cytomegalovirus exposure and HLA in healthy donors. J was trimmed by 7 bases and V by 2 bases; bases with no gene match: 14. The V gene's germline CDR1 is MNHEY and CDR2 SMNVEV (reference sequence). The CDR3 covers 16 residues. Findings and caveats of the study: Clonal expansion was found to be greater in HLA-associated TCR beta chains than in equally common others in a later analysis. A later analysis associated some 16,000 TCR beta sequences with HLA alleles at a 0.05 false discovery rate.

Turning to this clone: The antigen remains undetermined.

PCR was performed using 60 Vbeta and 13 Jbeta primers. TCRdb keeps only in-frame clones here, not all; method: immunoSEQ multiplex PCR. The sample includes fewer than 80,000 clones, under 70% seen only once; the top ten take around 7%. This chain joins TRBV27 and TRBJ2-7; the match to TRBD2 covers 7 bases. The receptor was isolated from a woman between 45 and 65 years old in good health and CMV-seropositive. The sequenced sample was PBMCs. The CDR3 spells CASSLRAWGGSGEQYF. The CDR3 nucleotides read TGTGCCAGCAGTTTAAGGGCCTGGGGGGGGTCGGGAGAGCAGTACTTC.